A single sample gave rise to the 21 T cell receptor beta chains below, sequenced in a study of OX40 agonist ivuxolimab in advanced cancers. Profiled with immunoSEQ multiplex PCR; TCRdb holds only in-frame clones, not every one. The data show 66,000 or so clones, with 75% to 90% seen just once and just over 2% held by the top ten. The sample was CD4+ or CD8+ T cells sorted from blood, taken in a trial of the OX40 agonist ivuxolimab. Every receptor here comes from an adult with an advanced solid tumor such as melanoma, head and neck, liver or kidney cancer.

V usage is TRBV5-4 and J usage is TRBJ2-1; TRBD1 agrees at 7 bases. Germline lookup yields CDR1 SGHNT and CDR2 YYREEE (reference sequence). The CDR3 is made up of 15 amino acids. The V segment lost 1 base and the J segment 6 bases; nucleotides outside the gene matches: 7. In nucleotides, the CDR3 is TGTGCCAGCAGCTTGCGACAGGGTGGGTTCAATGAGCAGTTCTTC. Its protein product is CASSLRQGGFNEQFF.

The rearrangement uses TRBV10-3 and TRBJ1-1; TRBD1 might be the D (6 bases). Deletions cut 5 bases from V and 6 bases from J, with 16 bases between. Germline V gives CDR1 ENHRY, CDR2 SYGVKD. CDR3 length equals 14 residues. The CDR3 sequence: CAISKTGTSAEAFF. DNA for the CDR3: TGTGCCATCAGTAAAACCGGGACATCTGCTGAAGCTTTCTTT.

This clone appeared a single time. This rearrangement joins TRBV6-5 to TRBJ1-1, with D unresolved. The V and J ends lost 6 bases and 1 base respectively, with 9 bases between them. There are 13 residues in the CDR3. The germline CDR1 and CDR2 sequences are MNHEY and SVGAGI. The CDR3 sequence is CASRRVWNTEAFF. DNA for the CDR3: TGTGCCAGCAGAAGGGTGTGGAACACTGAAGCTTTCTTT.

CDR3 region: CASSPLGPTDTQYF. In DNA, the CDR3 is TGTGCCAGCAGCCCCCTTGGCCCCACAGATACGCAGTATTTT. The V gene is TRBV14, the J gene TRBJ2-3; D is uncertain. Germline V gene sequence: CDR1 SGHDN, CDR2 FVKESK. Trimming took off 4 bases at V and 2 bases at J, with 10 bases between the two ends. This CDR3 is 14 amino acids long.

The V call is TRBV28, the J call TRBJ2-7; D not resolved. This CDR3 contains 13 residues. Deletions cut 4 bases from V and 2 bases from J, with 9 bases between. Germline V lookup: CDR1 MDHEN, CDR2 SYDVKM. The chain's CDR3 is CASSSSGAYEQYF. The CDR3 bases are TGTGCCAGCAGTTCGTCCGGAGCCTACGAGCAGTACTTC.

V gene TRBV10-2 combines with J gene TRBJ2-7; 9 nucleotides align to TRBD1. The CDR3 contains 17 residues. V was pared by 2 bases and J by 3 bases, with 11 bases of the junction left unmatched. Per the germline V gene, CDR1 is WSHSY and CDR2 is SAAADI. The CDR3 DNA reads as TGCGCCAGCAGTGAGCTCCTATTGGGACAGGGACACTACGAGCAGTACTTC. As protein: CASSELLLGQGHYEQYF.

V and J are TRBV6-5 and TRBJ1-1; D gene ambiguous. CDR3 length: 13 amino acids. Trimming pared 4 bases from V and 5 bases from J, leaving 11 bases between. Germline V CDR1 and CDR2: MNHEY, SVGAGI. The CDR3 DNA reads as TGTGCCAGCAGTTTATTCAGTATGACTGAAGCTTTCTTT. Amino acid sequence: CASSLFSMTEAFF.

The chain links TRBV7-3 to TRBJ1-1, with D possibly TRBD1 on 6 matching bases. The CDR3 consists of 14 residues. Germline CDR1 is SGHTA and CDR2 is FQGTGA. Trimming removed 5 bases at V and 4 bases at J, with 14 bases between. CDR3 nucleotides: TGTGCCAGCAGCCTCTCCAGGGGTAGCACTGAAGCTTTCTTT. Translating it yields CASSLSRGSTEAFF.

The chain has TRBV11-2 and TRBJ2-2; 12 nucleotides agree with TRBD2. J was trimmed by 1 base and V by 3 bases; bases with no gene match: 3. The germline gives CDR1 SGHAT, CDR2 FQNNGV. This CDR3 is built from 17 residues. In DNA, the CDR3 is TGTGCCAGCAGCTTTCCGACTAGCGGGGGGAACACCGGGGAGCTGTTTTTT. Translation gives CASSFPTSGGNTGELFF.

The chain carries TRBV6-5 and TRBJ1-2, with D tentatively TRBD1 (5 bases). CDR1 is MNHEY and CDR2 is SVGAGI in the germline V gene. V lost 4 bases and J lost 4, with 13 bases in between. The CDR3 extends over 14 amino acids. The DNA for the CDR3 is TGTGCCAGCAGTTTCAATCAGGGTTTCTATGGCTACACCTTC. Encoded protein: CASSFNQGFYGYTF.

The rearrangement links TRBV6-5 to TRBJ2-7; 9 nucleotides align to TRBD1. Looked up from germline, CDR1 is MNHEY and CDR2 is SVGAGI. This CDR3 spans 15 amino acids. V shed 6 bases, J shed 6 bases, and the junction held 12 bases outside the gene matches. The CDR3 sequence is CASSNRTGVMGEQYF. The CDR3 DNA follows: TGTGCCAGCAGCAACCGGACAGGGGTGATGGGCGAGCAGTACTTC.

This chain connects TRBV7-2 to TRBJ1-1, with D hard to call. The CDR3 is 13 amino acids. Trimming removed 5 bases at V and 2 bases at J, with 9 bases between. CDR1 is SGHTA, CDR2 FQGNSA, per germline. CDR3 in amino acids: CASSRQINTEAFF. The CDR3 nucleotides are TGTGCCAGCAGCCGCCAAATAAACACTGAAGCTTTCTTT.

V and J are TRBV5-6 and TRBJ1-2; D might be TRBD1 (6 bases). Trimming stripped 4 bases from V and 4 bases from J, with 11 bases between. Germline-derived CDR1 and CDR2 are SGHDT and YYEEEE. The CDR3 covers 13 residues. This CDR3 is CASSAGTIYGYTF. CDR3 nucleotides: TGTGCCAGCAGCGCCGGGACAATCTATGGCTACACCTTC. Using reference TRBV5-6 and TRBJ1-2 for the parts outside the CDR3, the full variable domain is DAGVTQSPTHLIKTRGQQVTLRCSPKSGHDTVSWYQQALGQGPQFIFQYYEEEERQRGNFPDRFSGHQFPNYSSELNVNALLLGDSALYLCASSAGTIYGYTFGSGTRLTVV.

The V gene is TRBV4-3, the J gene TRBJ1-5; no clear D gene. V lost 1 base, J lost 3 bases, and 4 bases lay in between. Germline values: CDR1 LGHNA, CDR2 YSLEER. The CDR3 is 13 residues long. The CDR3: CASSQGVNQPQHF. The DNA for the CDR3 is TGCGCCAGCAGCCAAGGTGTCAATCAGCCCCAGCATTTT.

The chain employs TRBV9 and TRBJ2-1; 7 bases are a match to TRBD1. Germline-derived CDR1 and CDR2 are SGDLS and YYNGEE. V shed 4 bases and J 0 bases; nucleotides not matched to a gene: 10. The CDR3 is made up of 17 amino acids. DNA for the CDR3: TGTGCCAGCAGCCCAGAAAACAGGGGCGGCTCCTACAATGAGCAGTTCTTC. Amino acid sequence: CASSPENRGGSYNEQFF.

The chain uses TRBV9 and TRBJ1-1, with a possible D match to TRBD1 (5 bases). Germline CDR1 reads SGDLS; CDR2 reads YYNGEE. V gave up 5 bases and J gave up 5 bases, with 16 bases separating them. This CDR3 has 14 amino acids. The CDR3 sequence is CASRQTGEMTEAFF. The CDR3 region has the DNA TGTGCCAGCAGACAGACGGGGGAGATGACTGAAGCTTTCTTT.

The chain joins TRBV4-3 to TRBJ2-5; D ambiguous. The CDR3 is made up of 16 amino acids. V shed 1 base and J shed 7 bases, with 19 bases lying between them. Germline CDR1 reads LGHNA; CDR2 reads YSLEER. In DNA form, the CDR3 reads TGCGCCAGCAGCCAAGGTGCTAGTAATTTGGGTGGGACCCAGTACTTC. Translated, it gives CASSQGASNLGGTQYF.

The rearrangement links TRBV4-1 to TRBJ1-2, with 7 positions matching TRBD1. This CDR3 is built from 16 residues. The trim removed 2 bases at V and 2 bases at J, leaving 8 bases unmatched. Germline values: CDR1 MGHRA, CDR2 YSYEKL. The CDR3 sequence: CASSQPARGWNYGYTF. DNA of the CDR3: TGCGCCAGCAGCCAACCAGCCAGGGGGTGGAACTATGGCTACACCTTC.

This rearrangement joins TRBV4-3 to TRBJ1-3, with D uncertain. Trimming stripped 1 base from V and 8 bases from J, with 6 bases between. This CDR3 comprises 12 residues. CDR1 and CDR2 (germline): LGHNA, YSLEER. Written as DNA, the CDR3 is TGCGCCAGCAGCCAAGTCATGGACACCATATATTTT. It encodes CASSQVMDTIYF.

The V call is TRBV27, the J call TRBJ1-2, with D possibly being TRBD1 (5 bases). CDR3 length equals 12 residues. Trimming cost V 5 bases and J 8 bases, with 12 bases left between them. CDR1 MNHEY and CDR2 SMNVEV come from the germline V gene (reference sequence). The CDR3 DNA reads as TGTGCCAGCAGTCGGGACCAAAGGGGCTACACCTTC. It specifies CASSRDQRGYTF.

Notes on this clone: The sample holds other DNA sequences that translate to the same CDR3. This chain joins TRBV15 and TRBJ1-3, with D uncertain. Between the trimmed V and J ends, which lost 1 base and 0 bases, there was a span of 7 bases. This CDR3 spans 15 amino acids. The germline V gene encodes CDR1 LNHNV and CDR2 YYDKDF (reference sequence). CDR3 protein: CATSRVGGSGNTIYF. The DNA of the CDR3 is TGTGCCACCAGCAGAGTGGGTGGCTCTGGAAACACCATATATTTT.